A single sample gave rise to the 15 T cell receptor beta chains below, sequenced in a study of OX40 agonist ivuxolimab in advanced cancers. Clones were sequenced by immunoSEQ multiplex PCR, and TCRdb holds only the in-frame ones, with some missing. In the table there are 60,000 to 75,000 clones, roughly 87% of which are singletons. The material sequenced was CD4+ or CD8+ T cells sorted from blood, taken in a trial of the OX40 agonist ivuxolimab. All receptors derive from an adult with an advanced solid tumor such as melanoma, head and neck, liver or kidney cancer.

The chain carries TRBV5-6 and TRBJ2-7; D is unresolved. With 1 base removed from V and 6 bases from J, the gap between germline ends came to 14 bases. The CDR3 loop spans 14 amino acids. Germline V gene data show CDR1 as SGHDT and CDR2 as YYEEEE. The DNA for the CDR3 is TGTGCCAGCAGCTTGTATTCCGGGTCTGTCGAGCAGTACTTC. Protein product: CASSLYSGSVEQYF.

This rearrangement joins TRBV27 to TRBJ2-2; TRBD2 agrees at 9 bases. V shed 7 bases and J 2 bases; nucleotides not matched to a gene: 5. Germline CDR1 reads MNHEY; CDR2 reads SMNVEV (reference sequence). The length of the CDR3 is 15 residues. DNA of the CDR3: TGTGCCAGCACCCTTAGCGGGAGAAACACCGGGGAGCTGTTTTTT. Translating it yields CASTLSGRNTGELFF.

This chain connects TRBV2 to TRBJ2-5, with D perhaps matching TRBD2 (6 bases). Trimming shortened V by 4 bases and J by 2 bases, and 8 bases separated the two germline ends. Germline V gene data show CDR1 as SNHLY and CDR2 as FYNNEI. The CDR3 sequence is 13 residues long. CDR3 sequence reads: CASSVRGQETQYF. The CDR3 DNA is TGTGCCAGCAGTGTACGGGGGCAAGAGACCCAGTACTTC. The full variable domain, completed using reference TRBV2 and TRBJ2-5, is EPEVTQTPSHQVTQMGQEVILRCVPISNHLYFYWYRQILGQKVEFLVSFYNNEISEKSEIFDDQFSVERPDGSNFTLKIRSTKLEDSAMYFCASSVRGQETQYFGPGTRLLVL.

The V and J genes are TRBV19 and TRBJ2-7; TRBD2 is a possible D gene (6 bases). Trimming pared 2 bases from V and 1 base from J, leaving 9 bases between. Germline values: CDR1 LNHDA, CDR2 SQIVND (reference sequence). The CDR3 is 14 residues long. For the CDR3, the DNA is TGTGCCAGTAGTATAAGACTAGAATCCTACGAGCAGTACTTC. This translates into CASSIRLESYEQYF.

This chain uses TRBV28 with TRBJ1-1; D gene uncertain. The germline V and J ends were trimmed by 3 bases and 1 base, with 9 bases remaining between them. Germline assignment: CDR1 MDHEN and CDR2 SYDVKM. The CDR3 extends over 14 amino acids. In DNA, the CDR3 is TGTGCCAGCAGTTTTTGGGTCGAGAACACTGAAGCTTTCTTT. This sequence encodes CASSFWVENTEAFF.

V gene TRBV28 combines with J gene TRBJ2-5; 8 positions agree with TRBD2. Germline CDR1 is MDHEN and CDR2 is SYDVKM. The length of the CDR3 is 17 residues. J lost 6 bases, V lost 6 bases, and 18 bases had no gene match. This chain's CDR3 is CASSLLPGLGGGKTQYF. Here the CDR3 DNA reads TGTGCCAGCAGCCTCCTGCCGGGACTAGGGGGAGGGAAGACCCAGTACTTC.

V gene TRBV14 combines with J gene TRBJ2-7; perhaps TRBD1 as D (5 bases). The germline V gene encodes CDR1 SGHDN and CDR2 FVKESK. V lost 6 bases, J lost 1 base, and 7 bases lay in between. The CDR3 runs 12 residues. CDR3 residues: CASSQGSYEQYF. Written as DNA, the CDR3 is TGTGCCAGCAGTCAGGGTTCCTACGAGCAGTACTTC.

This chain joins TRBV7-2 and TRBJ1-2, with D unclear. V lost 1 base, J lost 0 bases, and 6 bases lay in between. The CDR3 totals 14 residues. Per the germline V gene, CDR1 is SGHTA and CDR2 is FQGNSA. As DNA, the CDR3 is TGTGCCAGCAGCTTAGAGAGTTCTAACTATGGCTACACCTTC. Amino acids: CASSLESSNYGYTF. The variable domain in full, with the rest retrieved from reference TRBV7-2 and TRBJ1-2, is GAGVSQSPSNKVTEKGKDVELRCDPISGHTALYWYRQSLGQGLEFLIYFQGNSAPDKSGLPSDRFSAERTGGSVSTLTIQRTQQEDSAVYLCASSLESSNYGYTFGSGTRLTVV.

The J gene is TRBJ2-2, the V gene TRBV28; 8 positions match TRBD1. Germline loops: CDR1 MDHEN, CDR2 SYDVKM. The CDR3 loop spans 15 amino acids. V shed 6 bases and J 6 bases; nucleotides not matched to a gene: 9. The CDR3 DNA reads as TGTGCCAGCAGGGCTCAGGGGGCTGGGGCCGGGGAGCTGTTTTTT. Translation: CASRAQGAGAGELFF.

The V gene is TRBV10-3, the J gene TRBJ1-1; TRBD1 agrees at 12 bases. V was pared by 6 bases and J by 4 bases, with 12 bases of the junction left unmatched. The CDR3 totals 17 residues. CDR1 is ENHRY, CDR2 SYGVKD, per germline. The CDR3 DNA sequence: TGTGCCATCAGGGGTACTCCGGGACAGGGGGCCGGCACTGAAGCTTTCTTT. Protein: CAIRGTPGQGAGTEAFF.

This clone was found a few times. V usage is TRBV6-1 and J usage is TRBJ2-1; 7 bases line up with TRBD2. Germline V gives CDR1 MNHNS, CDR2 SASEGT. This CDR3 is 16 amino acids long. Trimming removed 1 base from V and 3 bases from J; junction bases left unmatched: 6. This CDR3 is CASSEVAGVLYNEQFF. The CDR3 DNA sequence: TGTGCCAGCAGTGAAGTAGCGGGCGTTCTCTACAATGAGCAGTTCTTC.

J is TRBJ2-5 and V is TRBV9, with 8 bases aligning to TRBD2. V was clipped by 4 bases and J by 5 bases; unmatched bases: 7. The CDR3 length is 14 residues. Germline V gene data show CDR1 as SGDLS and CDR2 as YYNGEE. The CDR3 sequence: CASSWGLEEETQYF. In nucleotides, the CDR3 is TGTGCCAGCAGCTGGGGACTAGAAGAGGAGACCCAGTACTTC.

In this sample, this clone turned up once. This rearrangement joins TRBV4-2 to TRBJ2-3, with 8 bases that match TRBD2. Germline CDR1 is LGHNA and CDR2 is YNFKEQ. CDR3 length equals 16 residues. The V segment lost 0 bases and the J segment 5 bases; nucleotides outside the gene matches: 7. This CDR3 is CASSQDRSGGGDTQYF. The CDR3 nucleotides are TGTGCCAGCAGCCAAGATCGGAGCGGGGGAGGAGATACGCAGTATTTT.

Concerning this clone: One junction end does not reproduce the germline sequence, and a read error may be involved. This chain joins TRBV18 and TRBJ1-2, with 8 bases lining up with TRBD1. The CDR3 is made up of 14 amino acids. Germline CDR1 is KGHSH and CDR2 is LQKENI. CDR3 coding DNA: TGTGCCAGCTCACCCCAGGGGGCGAACTATGGCTACGCCTTC. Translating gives CASSPQGANYGYAF.

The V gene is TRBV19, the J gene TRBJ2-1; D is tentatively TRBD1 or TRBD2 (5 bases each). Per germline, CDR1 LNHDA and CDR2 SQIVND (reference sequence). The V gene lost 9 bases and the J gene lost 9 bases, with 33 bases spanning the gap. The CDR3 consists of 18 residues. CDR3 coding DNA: TGTGCCAGCACCCCCATGGGGCGTGGGGGAGATCTCCTCAGTGAGCAGTTCTTC. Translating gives CASTPMGRGGDLLSEQFF.